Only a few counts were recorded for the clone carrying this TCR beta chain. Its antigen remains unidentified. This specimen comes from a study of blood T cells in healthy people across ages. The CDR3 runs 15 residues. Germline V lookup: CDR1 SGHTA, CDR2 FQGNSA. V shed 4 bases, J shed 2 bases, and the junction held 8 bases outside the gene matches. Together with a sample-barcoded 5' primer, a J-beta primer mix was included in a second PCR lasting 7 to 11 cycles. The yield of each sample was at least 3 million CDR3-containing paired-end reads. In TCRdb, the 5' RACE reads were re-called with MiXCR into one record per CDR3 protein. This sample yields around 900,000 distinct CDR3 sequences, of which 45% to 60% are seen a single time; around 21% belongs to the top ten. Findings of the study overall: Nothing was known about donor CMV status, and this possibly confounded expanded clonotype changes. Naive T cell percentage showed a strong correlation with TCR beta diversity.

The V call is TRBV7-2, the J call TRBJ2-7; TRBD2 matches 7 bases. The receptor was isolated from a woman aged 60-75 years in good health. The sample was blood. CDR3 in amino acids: CASSWGTGGAYEQYF. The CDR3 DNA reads TGTGCCAGCAGCTGGGGTACGGGAGGTGCCTACGAGCAGTACTTC.